This paragraph reports one TCR beta chain. As yet, its antigen is unknown. Germline V gene sequence: CDR1 SNHLY, CDR2 FYNNEI. The V gene lost 2 bases and the J gene lost 3 bases, with 11 bases spanning the gap. The CDR3 length is 15 residues. This sample was included in a study of CD8 T cells in ankylosing spondylitis. Study outcomes and limitations: In the blood and synovial fluid of reactive arthritis, some motif variants had been previously reported.

From the 5' RACE reads, TCRdb called clonotypes with MiXCR, one entry per CDR3 protein. The data contain 250,000 to 400,000 distinct CDR3 sequences, 11% of them seen just once; the ten biggest clones take up roughly 9.5%. The source material was blood, either unsorted or a sorted T cell fraction (not recorded which). The V and J genes are TRBV2 and TRBJ1-5; weak D call: TRBD1 (5 bases). This receptor was obtained from a female donor with ankylosing spondylitis or in good health (not recorded which). The CDR3 is CASSEWGGTNQPQHF. The DNA for the CDR3 is TGTGCCAGCAGTGAATGGGGGGGAACCAATCAGCCCCAGCATTTT.